Reported below is one T cell receptor (beta chain). Its antigen is as yet unknown. From genomic DNA, two-round multiplex PCR was used to amplify TCR beta CDR3. Individual primers that were specific to each TRBV and TRBJ gene served in first-round PCR. One entry per CDR3 protein results from TCRdb running MiXCR on the multiplex PCR reads. The repertoire holds some 13,000 distinct CDR3 sequences, around 35% seen once, with around two fifths in the top ten. This entry belongs to a study of prognosis after radiotherapy for stage I lung cancer. Points from the study as a whole: Nobody established whether the expanded TCR clones were specific to the tumor.

Germline values: CDR1 SEHNR, CDR2 FQNEAQ (reference sequence). This CDR3 region has 14 residues. V lost 4 bases and J lost 8, with 15 bases in between. The origin of this receptor is a donor aged 50 or older with non-small cell lung cancer. The chain links TRBV7-9 to TRBJ2-1, with TRBD1 as a possible D gene (6 bases). Sequences were derived from PBMCs, sampled before or after stereotactic body radiation therapy (not recorded which). The CDR3 here is CASSSGQHRDEQFF. The DNA of the CDR3 is TGTGCCAGCAGCTCTGGACAGCATAGGGATGAGCAGTTCTTC.